These 28 T cell receptor beta chains came from one sample sequenced in a study of beta chain features in type 1 diabetes. Study-wide results and caveats: Type 1 diabetes patients had moderately but significantly shorter TCRB CDR3s in all four CD4+ subsets.

Every isolated RNA sample was fully reverse transcribed, so sequencing captured expressed TCRB transcripts. Clones were read by immunoSEQ multiplex PCR, and TCRdb kept only the in-frame ones, dropping some. The data show 350,000 to 400,000 clones, with roughly 12% seen just once and approximately 0.01% held by the top ten. No antigen has been assigned to these receptors. Sequenced material: naive CD4+ T cells from blood. Receptors were obtained from a woman aged 18-29 years with type 1 diabetes.

This clone showed up just a few times. At the DNA level, this CDR3 is encoded by other sequences in the same sample as well. The V gene is TRBV11-2, the J gene TRBJ1-2, with D possibly matching TRBD1 (6 bases). The CDR3 has 12 amino acids. Per the germline V gene, CDR1 is SGHAT and CDR2 is FQNNGV. V lost 2 bases and J 6 bases, leaving 7 bases between the germline ends. DNA for the CDR3: TGTGCCAGCAGCTTATCAGGGGATGGCTACACCTTC. Residues: CASSLSGDGYTF. The full variable domain, its missing parts supplied by reference TRBV11-2 and TRBJ1-2, is EAGVAQSPRYKIIEKRQSVAFWCNPISGHATLYWYQQILGQGPKLLIQFQNNGVVDDSQLPKDRFSAERLKGVDSTLKIQPAKLEDSAVYLCASSLSGDGYTFGSGTRLTVV.

This clone was observed a few times. This sequence joins TRBV5-1 and TRBJ2-7; TRBD2 matches at 8 bases. With V trimmed by 7 bases and J by 4 bases, 10 bases remained unmatched. The CDR3 spans 14 residues. Germline V CDR1 and CDR2: SGHRS, YFSETQ. The CDR3 nucleotides are TGCGCCAGCCCCCCCGGTAGCGGGGAGTACGAGCAGTACTTC. Its translation is CASPPGSGEYEQYF.

This clone was counted only a few times. The rearrangement uses TRBV15 and TRBJ1-5, with D perhaps matching TRBD1 (5 bases). Trimming pared 0 bases from V and 1 base from J, leaving 10 bases between. The CDR3 runs to 16 residues. Germline V gives CDR1 LNHNV, CDR2 YYDKDF (reference sequence). The DNA for the CDR3 is TGTGCCACCAGCAGAGATCGGGGGTCGAGCAATCAGCCCCAGCATTTT. This translates into CATSRDRGSSNQPQHF.

This chain connects TRBV18 to TRBJ2-1; the match to TRBD2 covers 13 bases. Germline-derived CDR1 and CDR2 are KGHSH and LQKENI. The trim removed 3 bases at V and 7 bases at J, leaving 6 bases unmatched. The CDR3 is 16 amino acids. The CDR3 coding sequence is TGTGCCAGCTCACCTGGACTAGCGGGAGTGAATAATGAGCAGTTCTTC. It specifies CASSPGLAGVNNEQFF.

This chain connects TRBV5-6 to TRBJ2-3, with TRBD2 identical over 7 bases. The CDR3 has 16 amino acids. CDR1 and CDR2 from the germline V gene are SGHDT and YYEEEE. J lost 3 bases, V lost 6 bases, and 13 bases had no gene match. CDR3 DNA: TGTGCCAGCACCCGGATCCTCGGGGGGATGACAGATACGCAGTATTTT. Its protein product is CASTRILGGMTDTQYF.

This clone was seen a few times. The V and J genes are TRBV18 and TRBJ1-2; TRBD1 matches at 9 bases. Trimming at V came to 6 bases and at J to 8 bases, leaving 16 bases not matched to a gene. Germline loops: CDR1 KGHSH, CDR2 LQKENI. The CDR3 covers 16 residues. For the CDR3, the DNA is TGTGCCAGCTCGCCAACCCCGGGACAGGGAGCGCGCGGCTACACCTTC. This encodes CASSPTPGQGARGYTF.

This clone was recorded a few times. V gene TRBV29-1 combines with J gene TRBJ2-7, with a possible D match to TRBD2 (5 bases). The CDR3 length is 15 residues. CDR1 and CDR2 from the germline V gene are SQVTM and ANQGSEA. The ends were cut back, 4 bases at V and 3 bases at J, with 19 bases in the middle. The CDR3: CSVGLRLALNYEQYF. DNA for the CDR3: TGCAGCGTTGGGTTGCGGCTAGCCCTTAACTACGAGCAGTACTTC.

This clone was seen a few times. J is TRBJ2-3 and V is TRBV18; 10 bases are a match to TRBD1. The CDR3 is 17 amino acids. Trimming took 2 bases from V and 2 from J; bases not matched to a gene: 7. Germline lookup yields CDR1 KGHSH and CDR2 LQKENI. For the CDR3, the DNA is TGTGCCAGCTCACCAGTCTCGGGACAGGGGTCCACAGATACGCAGTATTTT. It yields the protein CASSPVSGQGSTDTQYF.

The gene calls are TRBV7-9 and TRBJ1-6; 8 nucleotides agree with TRBD1. Per the germline V gene, CDR1 is SEHNR and CDR2 is FQNEAQ (reference sequence). With 5 bases clipped from V and 10 bases from J, the junction kept 13 bases outside the gene matches. The CDR3 has 16 amino acids. CDR3 residues: CASSTKGQVERSPLHF. The CDR3 DNA reads TGTGCCAGCAGCACAAAGGGACAGGTCGAACGGTCACCCCTCCACTTT.

The gene calls are TRBV5-1 and TRBJ2-5; D might be TRBD1 (6 bases). In germline, CDR1 is SGHRS, CDR2 YFSETQ. V was trimmed by 0 bases and J by 1 base, leaving 16 bases between them. This CDR3 is 17 amino acids long. The CDR3 is CASSLGQGRPGQETQYF. The CDR3 DNA reads as TGCGCCAGCAGCTTGGGGCAGGGGCGGCCGGGCCAAGAGACCCAGTACTTC.

The V and J genes are TRBV11-2 and TRBJ2-1; 7 nucleotides match TRBD2. Unmatched junction bases numbered 12, after V lost 2 bases and J lost 5 bases. Germline CDR1 and CDR2: SGHAT and FQNNGV. CDR3 length: 17 residues. The CDR3 nucleotides are TGTGCCAGCAGCTTACAGCCTAGCGGAATTACACACAATGAGCAGTTCTTC. Its translation is CASSLQPSGITHNEQFF. The whole variable domain, remainder taken from reference TRBV11-2 and TRBJ2-1, is EAGVAQSPRYKIIEKRQSVAFWCNPISGHATLYWYQQILGQGPKLLIQFQNNGVVDDSQLPKDRFSAERLKGVDSTLKIQPAKLEDSAVYLCASSLQPSGITHNEQFFGPGTRLTVL.

The chain uses TRBV18 and TRBJ1-1, with D unresolved. Trimming pared 0 bases from V and 1 base from J, leaving 12 bases between. This CDR3 spans 16 amino acids. The germline V gene encodes CDR1 KGHSH and CDR2 LQKENI. The CDR3 sequence is CASSPPTIRRNTEAFF. The CDR3 DNA reads as TGTGCCAGCTCACCACCGACAATCCGTAGGAACACTGAAGCTTTCTTT. The full variable domain, with the rest looked up from reference TRBV18 and TRBJ1-1, is NAGVMQNPRHLVRRRGQEARLRCSPMKGHSHVYWYRQLPEEGLKFMVYLQKENIIDESGMPKERFSAEFPKEGPSILRIQQVVRGDSAAYFCASSPPTIRRNTEAFFGQGTRLTVV.

V is TRBV4-1 and J is TRBJ1-3; 7 bases match TRBD1. Germline trimming cut 0 bases from V and 3 bases from J; bases unmatched to any gene: 11. Germline-derived CDR1 and CDR2 are MGHRA and YSYEKL. CDR3 size: 18 residues. The CDR3 sequence is CASSQDGGRGRGGNTIYF. The CDR3 DNA is TGCGCCAGCAGCCAAGATGGCGGGAGGGGGCGAGGTGGAAACACCATATATTTT.

The chain recombines TRBV10-3 with TRBJ2-1; TRBD1 agrees at 8 bases. With 8 bases clipped from V and 8 bases from J, the junction kept 8 bases outside the gene matches. CDR1 ENHRY and CDR2 SYGVKD come from the germline V gene. The CDR3 is made up of 13 amino acids. CDR3 in amino acids: CAIGRGLGDEQFF. CDR3 DNA sequence: TGTGCCATCGGCAGGGGGCTCGGAGATGAGCAGTTCTTC.

This clone was seen a few times. In DNA form, the CDR3 reads TGTGCCTGGAGAAGGGACAGTGAAGCTTTCTTT. It encodes CAWRRDSEAFF. V and J are TRBV30 and TRBJ1-1, with TRBD1 matching over 7 bases. The germline gives CDR1 GTSNPN, CDR2 SVGIG (reference sequence). V lost 3 bases, J lost 7 bases, and 2 bases stayed unmatched. The length of the CDR3 is 11 residues.

This clone showed up just a few times. The chain combines TRBV9 with TRBJ2-3, with 8 bases identical to TRBD2. This CDR3 region has 18 residues. The trim removed 1 base at V and 6 bases at J, leaving 16 bases unmatched. Germline assignment: CDR1 SGDLS and CDR2 YYNGEE. CDR3 sequence: CASSVRPLPREGVDTQYF. DNA of the CDR3: TGTGCCAGCAGCGTACGCCCCCTTCCACGGGAGGGAGTCGATACGCAGTATTTT.

This clone was seen a few times. The chain employs TRBV28 and TRBJ2-7, with TRBD1 as a possible D gene (5 bases). Trimming removed 6 bases at V and 3 bases at J, with 9 bases between. From germline, CDR1 is MDHEN and CDR2 SYDVKM. The CDR3 is 12 residues long. DNA for the CDR3: TGTGCCAGCAGGTCCCAGGGCTACGAGCAGTACTTC. This translates into CASRSQGYEQYF. The full variable domain, with the rest looked up from reference TRBV28 and TRBJ2-7, is DVKVTQSSRYLVKRTGEKVFLECVQDMDHENMFWYRQDPGLGLRLIYFSYDVKMKEKGDIPEGYSVSREKKERFSLILESASTNQTSMYLCASRSQGYEQYFGPGTRLTVT.

V gene TRBV4-1 combines with J gene TRBJ1-2; possibly TRBD1 for D (6 bases). Germline-derived CDR1 and CDR2 are MGHRA and YSYEKL. The V end was cut by 0 bases, the J end by 7 bases, with 12 bases between. The CDR3 has 14 residues. The DNA of the CDR3 is TGCGCCAGCAGCCAAGAGAGGGCAGGGGTTGGCTACACCTTC. This codes for CASSQERAGVGYTF.

This chain links TRBV4-2 with TRBJ1-2; D is perhaps TRBD1 (5 bases). With 3 bases removed from V and 4 bases from J, the gap between germline ends came to 9 bases. Germline CDR1 LGHNA, CDR2 YNFKEQ. This CDR3 comprises 13 residues. CDR3 region: CASSQGLIYGYTF. The DNA for the CDR3 is TGTGCCAGCAGCCAGGGACTTATCTATGGCTACACCTTC.

This clone was counted a few times. The chain employs TRBV30 and TRBJ2-5; 11 nucleotides line up with TRBD2. The CDR3 covers 16 residues. The trim removed 3 bases at V and 7 bases at J, leaving 13 bases unmatched. Germline V lookup: CDR1 GTSNPN, CDR2 SVGIG (reference sequence). The CDR3 region is CAWRLAGGPGRMTQYF. The CDR3 nucleotides read TGTGCCTGGAGATTAGCGGGAGGGCCCGGTCGAATGACCCAGTACTTC.

The chain has TRBV9 and TRBJ1-3; D gene unclear. V was trimmed by 3 bases and J by 7 bases, leaving 26 bases between them. Germline V gene lookup returns CDR1 SGDLS and CDR2 YYNGEE. The CDR3 totals 18 residues. DNA for the CDR3: TGTGCCAGCAGCGCAGGATCCGGGGAAAGGAGGGTGAGGAACACCATATATTTT. As protein: CASSAGSGERRVRNTIYF.

The J gene is TRBJ1-2, the V gene TRBV7-2; no clear D gene. The CDR3 is 14 amino acids. Trimming removed 5 bases from V and 2 bases from J, with 12 bases in between. The germline V gene has CDR1 SGHTA and CDR2 FQGNSA. CDR3 amino acids: CASSPGGQNYGYTF. The CDR3, as DNA: TGTGCCAGCAGCCCCGGAGGGCAGAACTATGGCTACACCTTC.

The chain links TRBV25-1 to TRBJ2-7; D call uncertain. The CDR3 spans 11 residues. Germline CDR1 reads MGHDK; CDR2 reads SYGVNS. V lost 6 bases and J lost 6, with 9 bases in between. This CDR3 is CASRLLTEQYF. The CDR3 coding sequence is TGTGCCAGCAGACTCCTAACCGAGCAGTACTTC.

The table lists this clone with a few counts. This sample also contains other DNA sequences that code for the same CDR3. The chain's CDR3 is CASSLSPGTYEQYF. As DNA, the CDR3 is TGTGCCAGCAGTTTATCGCCGGGGACCTACGAGCAGTACTTC. The chain has TRBV28 and TRBJ2-7; D perhaps matches TRBD2 (5 bases). The CDR3 runs to 14 residues. Per germline, CDR1 MDHEN and CDR2 SYDVKM. Trimming stripped 1 base from V and 2 bases from J, with 9 bases between.

This chain joins TRBV2 and TRBJ1-1; a weak D match, TRBD1 (5 bases). Germline CDR1 reads SNHLY; CDR2 reads FYNNEI. Between the trimmed V and J ends, which lost 6 bases and 4 bases, there was a span of 15 bases. This CDR3 is built from 14 residues. CDR3 sequence (DNA): TGTGCCAGCAGAGGTGACAGTGGGCGCACTGAAGCTTTCTTT. Translation gives CASRGDSGRTEAFF. Together with reference TRBV2 and TRBJ1-1, the CDR3 gives the full variable domain: EPEVTQTPSHQVTQMGQEVILRCVPISNHLYFYWYRQILGQKVEFLVSFYNNEISEKSEIFDDQFSVERPDGSNFTLKIRSTKLEDSAMYFCASRGDSGRTEAFFGQGTRLTVV.

The V gene is TRBV15, the J gene TRBJ2-7, with TRBD1 matching over 11 bases. The CDR3 consists of 19 residues. Germline assignment: CDR1 LNHNV and CDR2 YYDKDF (reference sequence). The ends lost 1 base at V and 2 bases at J; junction bases unmatched: 13. The CDR3 nucleotides read TGTGCCACCAGCAGAGCCGGGACAGGGGGGGCGAAGTCTACCTACGAGCAGTACTTC. Translated: CATSRAGTGGAKSTYEQYF.

The chain combines TRBV4-3 with TRBJ2-1, with a weak D call TRBD2 (6 bases). This CDR3 is built from 17 residues. V lost 0 bases to trimming and J lost 4 bases, with 16 bases between them. Germline-derived CDR1 and CDR2 are LGHNA and YSLEER. This chain's CDR3 is CASSQDLGGRIYNEQFF. DNA of the CDR3: TGCGCCAGCAGCCAAGATCTTGGAGGGAGGATTTACAATGAGCAGTTCTTC.

The chain couples TRBV7-2 to TRBJ2-1, with 9 bases lining up with TRBD2. The CDR3 sequence is 15 residues long. Germline lookup yields CDR1 SGHTA and CDR2 FQGNSA. The junction had 8 bases not matched to a gene; V was cut back by 4 bases and J by 7 bases. The CDR3 DNA sequence: TGTGCCAGCAGCTCCTCCGGGACTAGCAGGAATGAGCAGTTCTTC. Translated: CASSSSGTSRNEQFF.